This TCR beta chain appears in the sequencing data of a study of shared clonotypes between healthy human individuals. Germline CDR1 is SEHNR and CDR2 is FQNEAQ (reference sequence). V lost 5 bases and J 4 bases, leaving 20 bases between the germline ends. This CDR3 is built from 17 residues. TCRdb keeps only in-frame clones here, not all; method: immunoSEQ multiplex PCR. The table shows around 700,000 clones, with approximately 74% occurring only once. The TCR originated in a woman in her 30s in good health. The rearrangement joins TRBV7-9 to TRBJ2-2; D may match TRBD1 or TRBD2 (7 bases each). Sequencing was done on a sample of memory CD4+ T cells sorted from blood. Subset indicated: CD45RA-negative fraction. CDR3 nucleotides: TGTGCCAGCAGCCAATCGCCAGGGGGGGAATCCACCGGGGAGCTGTTTTTT. As protein: CASSQSPGGESTGELFF.